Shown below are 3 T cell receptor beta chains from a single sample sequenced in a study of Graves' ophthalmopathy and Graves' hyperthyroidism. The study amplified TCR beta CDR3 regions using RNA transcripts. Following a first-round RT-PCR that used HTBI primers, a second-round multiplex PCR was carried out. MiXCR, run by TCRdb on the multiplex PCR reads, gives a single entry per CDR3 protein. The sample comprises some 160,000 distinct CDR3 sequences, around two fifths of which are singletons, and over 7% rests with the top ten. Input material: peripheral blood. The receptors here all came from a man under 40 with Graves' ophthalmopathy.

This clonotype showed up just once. The chain's CDR3 is CASSSRTGNVGNTIYF. The CDR3 coding sequence is TGTGCCAGCAGTTCTAGGACAGGGAACGTGGGAAACACCATATATTTT. The chain couples TRBV12-3 or TRBV12-4 to TRBJ1-3; 8 nucleotides line up with TRBD1. The junction had 9 bases not matched to a gene; V was cut back by 4 bases and J by 4 bases. This CDR3 has 16 amino acids.

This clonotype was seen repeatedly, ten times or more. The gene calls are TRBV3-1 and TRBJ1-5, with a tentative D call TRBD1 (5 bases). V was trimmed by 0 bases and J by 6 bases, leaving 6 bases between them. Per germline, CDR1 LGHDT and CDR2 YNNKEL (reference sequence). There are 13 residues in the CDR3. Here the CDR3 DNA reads TGTGCCAGCAGCCAAGATGGGGCTCAGCCCCAGCATTTT. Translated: CASSQDGAQPQHF. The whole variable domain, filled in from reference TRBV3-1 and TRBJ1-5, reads DTAVSQTPKYLVTQMGNDKSIKCEQNLGHDTMYWYKQDSKKFLKIMFSYNNKELIINETVPNRFSPKSPDKAHLNLHINSLELGDSAVYFCASSQDGAQPQHFGDGTRLSIL.

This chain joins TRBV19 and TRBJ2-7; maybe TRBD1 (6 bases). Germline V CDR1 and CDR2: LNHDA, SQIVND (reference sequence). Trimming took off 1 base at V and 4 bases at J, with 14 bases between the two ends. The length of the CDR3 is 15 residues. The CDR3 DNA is TGTGCCAGTAGTATAGTTGGGGACACAAAATACGAGCAGTACTTC. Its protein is CASSIVGDTKYEQYF.